This TCR beta chain was sequenced for a study of CD8 T cells in Susac syndrome. This CDR3 region has 16 residues. The V gene lost 4 bases and the J gene lost 0 bases, with 13 bases spanning the gap. Per germline, CDR1 SGHAT and CDR2 FQNNGV. Reverse transcription of about 0.5 to 1 ug RNA used random hexamers. TCRdb re-analysed the immunoSEQ multiplex PCR reads in MiXCR, keeping a single row per CDR3 protein. The sample includes about 200,000 distinct CDR3 sequences, approximately 95% of them seen just once. CD8+ and CD4+ T cells taken from blood had their TCR beta sequenced. Sequencing was performed on CD4+ T cells from PBMCs. This chain uses TRBV11-2 with TRBJ1-5, with D hard to call. The clonotype originates from a human donor in good health. The CDR3 DNA is TGTGCCAGCAGCTCATTGGCGGTTTATAGCAATCAGCCCCAGCATTTT. It yields the protein CASSSLAVYSNQPQHF. Full variable domain (remainder filled in from reference TRBV11-2 and TRBJ1-5): EAGVAQSPRYKIIEKRQSVAFWCNPISGHATLYWYQQILGQGPKLLIQFQNNGVVDDSQLPKDRFSAERLKGVDSTLKIQPAKLEDSAVYLCASSSLAVYSNQPQHFGDGTRLSIL.